One sample yielded the 18 T cell receptor beta chains listed below, sequenced in a study of T-cell memory formation after mild COVID-19. TCRdb re-analysed the 5' RACE reads in MiXCR, keeping a single row per CDR3 protein. The data contain roughly 600,000 distinct CDR3 sequences, roughly 18% of them seen just once; the ten biggest clones take up more than 10%. The sequencing input was PBMCs or a T cell subset sorted from them (not recorded which). These receptors were taken from an adult woman who had mild COVID-19 (a few samples of this study predate the infection). Cell type and time point are not known.

This clonotype was observed many times. The rearrangement uses TRBV3-1 and TRBJ2-5; TRBD2 aligns across 9 bases. CDR3 length: 15 amino acids. Germline values: CDR1 LGHDT, CDR2 YNNKEL (reference sequence). V was pared by 1 base and J by 5 bases, with 5 bases of the junction left unmatched. Here the CDR3 DNA reads TGTGCCAGCAGCCAAGTCCGGACTAGCGTCGAGACCCAGTACTTC. Protein product: CASSQVRTSVETQYF.

V and J are TRBV7-9 and TRBJ1-1; D is possibly TRBD1 (5 bases). Germline CDR1 reads SEHNR; CDR2 reads FQNEAQ (reference sequence). CDR3 length: 15 amino acids. Trimming left V 6 bases short and J 0 bases short, with 14 bases between. The CDR3 region has the DNA TGTGCCAGCAGAAAAAGGGACGGAATGAACACTGAAGCTTTCTTT. This codes for CASRKRDGMNTEAFF.

In this sample, this clonotype turned up a few times. V usage is TRBV7-9 and J usage is TRBJ2-1; D is uncertain. The V gene's germline CDR1 is SEHNR and CDR2 FQNEAQ (reference sequence). V gave up 0 bases and J gave up 3 bases, with 6 bases separating them. This CDR3 spans 14 amino acids. CDR3 residues: CASSLAVVYNEQFF. In DNA, the CDR3 is TGTGCCAGCAGCTTAGCTGTAGTCTACAATGAGCAGTTCTTC.

This chain connects TRBV12-3 or TRBV12-4 to TRBJ2-1; 7 positions agree with TRBD2. The ends lost 6 bases at V and 3 bases at J; junction bases unmatched: 11. This CDR3 has 16 residues. The chain's CDR3 is CASSPNWDYFYNEQFF. CDR3 coding DNA: TGTGCCAGCAGCCCAAATTGGGACTACTTCTACAATGAGCAGTTCTTC.

The chain employs TRBV20-1 and TRBJ2-2; D remains unclear. Germline V gene sequence: CDR1 DFQATT, CDR2 SNEGSKA (reference sequence). The V end was cut by 1 base, the J end by 0 bases, with 9 bases between. This CDR3 comprises 15 residues. The CDR3, as DNA: TGCAGTGCTAGAGGAGGCAGCTCGAACACCGGGGAGCTGTTTTTT. Its protein is CSARGGSSNTGELFF.

This clonotype was seen only a few times. The chain carries TRBV6-5 and TRBJ2-7, with D hard to call. Germline V CDR1 and CDR2: MNHEY, SVGAGI. The length of the CDR3 is 12 residues. Trimming took off 4 bases at V and 3 bases at J, with 7 bases between the two ends. The CDR3 sequence is CASSSADYEQYF. The CDR3 DNA follows: TGTGCCAGCAGTTCTGCGGACTACGAGCAGTACTTC.

In this sample, this clonotype turned up many times. The V call is TRBV7-8, the J call TRBJ2-1, with D possibly TRBD1 on 5 matching bases. Germline V CDR1 and CDR2: SGHVS, FQNEAQ. CDR3 length: 15 residues. The ends were cut back, 5 bases at V and 0 bases at J, with 11 bases in the middle. This CDR3 is CASSLNRGSYNEQFF. The DNA for the CDR3 is TGTGCCAGCAGCCTAAATAGGGGCTCCTACAATGAGCAGTTCTTC.

The chain links TRBV6-2 or TRBV6-3 to TRBJ2-3; D remains unclear. V shed 7 bases and J shed 2 bases, with 13 bases lying between them. Germline V lookup: CDR1 MNHEY, CDR2 SVGEGT. The CDR3 sequence is 14 residues long. CDR3 sequence reads: CASKVEYTTDTQYF. In nucleotides, the CDR3 is TGTGCCAGCAAGGTGGAGTATACCACAGATACGCAGTATTTT.

V usage is TRBV7-2 and J usage is TRBJ1-2, with D unclear. Germline CDR1 is SGHTA and CDR2 is FQGNSA. The V end was cut by 5 bases, the J end by 0 bases, with 13 bases between. CDR3 length: 15 residues. Here the CDR3 DNA reads TGTGCCAGCAGCGGACGGGCGTCGTCTAACTATGGCTACACCTTC. Amino acids: CASSGRASSNYGYTF.

V is TRBV19 and J is TRBJ2-1; the D gene is possibly TRBD2 (6 bases). V gave up 3 bases and J gave up 0 bases, with 15 bases separating them. The CDR3 consists of 17 residues. Germline V lookup: CDR1 LNHDA, CDR2 SQIVND (reference sequence). This CDR3 is CASSITMGGGSYNEQFF. CDR3 DNA: TGTGCCAGTAGTATCACGATGGGGGGAGGCTCCTACAATGAGCAGTTCTTC.

This chain connects TRBV24-1 to TRBJ1-2; D unclear. This CDR3 is 13 amino acids long. Trimming stripped 1 base from V and 4 bases from J, with 6 bases between. Germline CDR1 reads KGHDR; CDR2 reads SFDVKD. CDR3 in amino acids: CATSDFVFYGYTF. DNA of the CDR3: TGTGCCACCAGTGATTTCGTCTTCTATGGCTACACCTTC.

J is TRBJ2-1 and V is TRBV12-3 or TRBV12-4, with TRBD2 matching 16 bases. The V and J ends lost 7 bases and 5 bases, in that order; junction bases with no gene match: 8. The CDR3 covers 17 residues. In DNA form, the CDR3 reads TGTGCCAGCACCAAGGGACTAGCGGGGGGGCGGAACAATGAGCAGTTCTTC. Amino acid sequence: CASTKGLAGGRNNEQFF.

The chain couples TRBV7-6 to TRBJ2-7; D uncertain. Per the germline V gene, CDR1 is SGHVS and CDR2 is FNYEAQ. V was trimmed by 5 bases and J by 1 base, leaving 18 bases between them. The CDR3 has 16 residues. The CDR3 sequence: CASSPLLAESSYEQYF. DNA of the CDR3: TGTGCCAGCAGCCCCCTCCTGGCGGAATCATCCTACGAGCAGTACTTC.

This clonotype has just one count. The rearrangement joins TRBV6-2 or TRBV6-3 to TRBJ2-5, with 10 bases aligning to TRBD2. The germline V gene has CDR1 MNHEY and CDR2 SVGEGT. Losses at the gene ends were 6 bases for V and 4 bases for J; bases not matched to a gene: 8. This CDR3 is built from 15 residues. The CDR3 sequence: CASSPWTSGPETQYF. Here the CDR3 DNA reads TGTGCCAGCAGCCCTTGGACTAGCGGACCAGAGACCCAGTACTTC.

The genes are TRBV7-6 and TRBJ2-2, with a weak D call TRBD1 (6 bases). The germline V gene encodes CDR1 SGHVS and CDR2 FNYEAQ. There are 14 residues in the CDR3. Trimming shortened V by 1 base and J by 3 bases, and 6 bases separated the two germline ends. CDR3 DNA: TGTGCCAGCAGCTTAGGGACAGACACCGGGGAGCTGTTTTTT. It encodes CASSLGTDTGELFF.

This clonotype has a count of ten or more. CDR3 nucleotide sequence: TGTGCCAGCGGGCGGGAGGAGCGGAATGAGCAGTTCTTC. This sequence encodes CASGREERNEQFF. This sequence joins TRBV7-9 and TRBJ2-1; 8 bases align to TRBD2. V lost 8 bases to trimming and J lost 7 bases; unmatched junction nucleotides: 7. The CDR3 contains 13 residues. CDR1 is SEHNR and CDR2 is FQNEAQ in the germline V gene (reference sequence).

Only a few counts were recorded for this clonotype. The V and J genes are TRBV9 and TRBJ2-1; D possibly corresponds to TRBD2 (5 bases). Germline V gene data show CDR1 as SGDLS and CDR2 as YYNGEE. The CDR3 has 14 amino acids. V gave up 0 bases and J gave up 11 bases, with 15 bases separating them. The CDR3 nucleotides read TGTGCCAGCAGCGTAGAGTCGGGAACGACGAAGCAGTTCTTC. Protein sequence: CASSVESGTTKQFF.

This clonotype was counted only a few times. CDR3 region: CATQEGASTDTQYF. In DNA, the CDR3 is TGTGCCACCCAGGAGGGGGCCAGCACAGATACGCAGTATTTT. V gene TRBV2 combines with J gene TRBJ2-3; D perhaps matches TRBD1 (7 bases). The CDR3 runs 14 residues. V gave up 10 bases and J gave up 0 bases, with 14 bases separating them. Germline V lookup: CDR1 SNHLY, CDR2 FYNNEI.